Each of the 17 T cell receptor beta chains below was sequenced from the same sample in a study of T cell responses to AZD1222 COVID-19 vaccine. The assay was immunoSEQ multiplex PCR, and TCRdb's table has in-frame clones only and misses some. The data contain fewer than 150,000 clones, over 90% of them singletons. The sequencing used peripheral blood, collected on day 0 of AZD1222 vaccination. These receptors were obtained from an adult in good health.

The gene calls are TRBV24-1 and TRBJ1-2; no firm D call. The V gene's germline CDR1 is KGHDR and CDR2 SFDVKD. Deletions cut 4 bases from V and 4 bases from J, with 15 bases between. The CDR3 sequence is 15 residues long. The CDR3 bases are TGTGCCACCAGTGACCCTTCCCCTAAAGGCTATGGCTACACCTTC. Encoded protein: CATSDPSPKGYGYTF.

This CDR3 reads CASTTRQGGGTEAFF. The CDR3 DNA follows: TGTGCCAGTACCACTCGACAGGGCGGGGGGACTGAAGCTTTCTTT. The chain links TRBV19 to TRBJ1-1, with TRBD1 identical over 7 bases. The germline CDR1 and CDR2 sequences are LNHDA and SQIVND (reference sequence). Unmatched junction bases numbered 13, after V lost 7 bases and J lost 5 bases. CDR3 length equals 15 residues.

The chain uses TRBV20-1 and TRBJ1-1; D unclear. Germline loops: CDR1 DFQATT, CDR2 SNEGSKA (reference sequence). V lost 3 bases, J lost 4 bases, and 9 bases lay in between. There are 12 residues in the CDR3. Written as DNA, the CDR3 is TGCAGTGCTAGTAGGGAAAGCACTGAAGCTTTCTTT. Its translation: CSASRESTEAFF.

The chain joins TRBV10-3 to TRBJ1-2; 9 bases agree with TRBD1. V lost 0 bases to trimming and J lost 1 base; unmatched junction nucleotides: 3. The V gene's germline CDR1 is ENHRY and CDR2 SYGVKD. The CDR3 covers 16 residues. The CDR3 spells CAISESGTGFNYGYTF. CDR3 sequence (DNA): TGTGCCATCAGTGAGTCGGGGACAGGGTTTAACTATGGCTACACCTTC.

This clone was picked up one time. The chain joins TRBV6-5 to TRBJ2-7; maybe TRBD1 (5 bases). The CDR3 contains 14 residues. The germline CDR1 and CDR2 sequences are MNHEY and SVGAGI. Trimming cost V 7 bases and J 3 bases, with 16 bases left between them. The DNA for the CDR3 is TGTGCCAGCATTCGACAGTCCTTGGGCTACGAGCAGTACTTC. Translation: CASIRQSLGYEQYF.

The chain is built from TRBV19 and TRBJ1-5, with 9 positions matching TRBD1. The germline V gene encodes CDR1 LNHDA and CDR2 SQIVND (reference sequence). The trim removed 6 bases at V and 6 bases at J, leaving 6 bases unmatched. There are 14 residues in the CDR3. CDR3 in amino acids: CASSSTGGSQPQHF. In DNA, the CDR3 is TGTGCCAGTAGCTCGACAGGGGGAAGTCAGCCCCAGCATTTT. The variable domain in full, with the rest retrieved from reference TRBV19 and TRBJ1-5, is DGGITQSPKYLFRKEGQNVTLSCEQNLNHDAMYWYRQDPGQGLRLIYYSQIVNDFQKGDIAEGYSVSREKKESFPLTVTSAQKNPTAFYLCASSSTGGSQPQHFGDGTRLSIL.

The chain joins TRBV19 to TRBJ2-7, with 7 bases that match TRBD1. The CDR3 spans 13 residues. J gave up 1 base and V 6 bases, and 3 bases lay outside the gene matches. The germline CDR1 and CDR2 sequences are LNHDA and SQIVND (reference sequence). The CDR3 loop reads CASSRTGSYEQYF. The CDR3 DNA reads TGTGCCAGTAGCCGGACAGGATCCTACGAGCAGTACTTC.

V usage is TRBV5-5 and J usage is TRBJ1-1; 9 bases are a match to TRBD1. The CDR3 consists of 15 residues. CDR1 SGHKS and CDR2 YYEKEE come from the germline V gene (reference sequence). J was trimmed by 3 bases and V by 4 bases; bases with no gene match: 7. The CDR3 reads CASSRGTGSDTEAFF. The DNA of the CDR3 is TGTGCCAGCAGCCGCGGGACAGGGTCGGACACTGAAGCTTTCTTT.

This chain uses TRBV4-1 with TRBJ1-1; D gene unclear. The CDR3 has 15 residues. Per germline, CDR1 MGHRA and CDR2 YSYEKL. Trimming took 1 base from V and 2 from J, leaving 11 bases between them. In DNA, the CDR3 is TGCGCCAGCAGCCAAGCCCGGGCCACAAACACTGAAGCTTTCTTT. Protein: CASSQARATNTEAFF.

The J gene is TRBJ2-7, the V gene TRBV3-1 (or the pseudogene TRBV3-2); D may be TRBD2 (5 bases). Germline CDR1 is LGHDT and CDR2 is YNNKEL (reference sequence). The CDR3 spans 23 residues. V lost 1 base and J lost 3, with 37 bases in between. CDR3 DNA sequence: TGTGCCAGCAGCCAAGTTTTACAGCCGGACTCCAAAGACTGGGTCGGCGGAGTCTACGAGCAGTACTTC. As protein: CASSQVLQPDSKDWVGGVYEQYF.

Concerning this clone: The germline gene is not matched at one end of the junction; a read error may be the cause. The chain links TRBV5-8 to TRBJ2-2, with D possibly being TRBD2 (5 bases). From germline, CDR1 is SGHTS and CDR2 YDEGEE. This CDR3 region has 13 residues. This CDR3 is CASSLEVSRGAVF. Here the CDR3 DNA reads TGTGCCAGCAGCTTAGAAGTTAGTCGGGGAGCTGTTTTT.

The chain uses TRBV10-1 and TRBJ2-5; D ambiguous. Germline V lookup: CDR1 WNHNN, CDR2 SYGVQD (reference sequence). With 4 bases removed from V and 1 base from J, the gap between germline ends came to 22 bases. This CDR3 contains 18 residues. CDR3 coding DNA: TGCGCCAGCAGTGTTCTTCCCGCAAGGCAGCAAAGCCAAGAGACCCAGTACTTC. Translated, it gives CASSVLPARQQSQETQYF.

The chain couples TRBV5-6 to TRBJ1-1, with unresolved D. Trimming shortened V by 4 bases and J by 4 bases, and 11 bases separated the two germline ends. The CDR3 contains 13 residues. Germline V gene sequence: CDR1 SGHDT, CDR2 YYEEEE. This CDR3 is CASSPSGSTEAFF. The CDR3 DNA reads TGTGCCAGCAGCCCATCGGGCTCCACTGAAGCTTTCTTT.

This chain uses TRBV7-6 with TRBJ2-1, with D perhaps matching TRBD2 (5 bases). Trimming cost V 1 base and J 0 bases, with 7 bases left between them. The CDR3 is made up of 15 amino acids. CDR1 is SGHVS and CDR2 is FNYEAQ in the germline V gene. The CDR3 DNA reads as TGTGCCAGCAGCTTAGAAGGGAGCTCCTACAATGAGCAGTTCTTC. Its translation is CASSLEGSSYNEQFF.

V and J are TRBV4-1 and TRBJ2-7; 7 bases match TRBD2. V lost 2 bases to trimming and J lost 4 bases; unmatched junction nucleotides: 11. This CDR3 spans 16 amino acids. CDR1 and CDR2 (germline): MGHRA, YSYEKL. The CDR3 region has the DNA TGCGCCAGCAGCCAACCCTTCGGGGAGGGAACTTACGAGCAGTACTTC. Translated, it gives CASSQPFGEGTYEQYF.

The chain is built from TRBV7-6 and TRBJ1-2; D is unresolved. The ends were cut back, 0 bases at V and 6 bases at J, with 8 bases in the middle. Per the germline V gene, CDR1 is SGHVS and CDR2 is FNYEAQ. This CDR3 has 13 residues. DNA of the CDR3: TGTGCCAGCAGCTTAGCGGGCGGGAATGGCTACACCTTC. It specifies CASSLAGGNGYTF.

V is TRBV11-2 and J is TRBJ1-1; D gene unclear. CDR1 is SGHAT, CDR2 FQNNGV, per germline. Between the trimmed V and J ends, which lost 6 bases and 13 bases, there was a span of 12 bases. This CDR3 region has 10 residues. The CDR3 nucleotides are TGTGCCAGCAGTTCCCTCGTCGTTTTCTTT. This gives the protein CASSSLVVFF.